The 25 T cell receptor beta chains given below trace back to one sample, sequenced in a study of T cell responses to AZD1222 COVID-19 vaccine. Here immunoSEQ multiplex PCR was the method, and the copy in TCRdb shows in-frame clones only, minus some. The repertoire holds 150,000 to 190,000 clones, 87% seen once, with roughly 9.1% in the top ten. Sample: peripheral blood, taken 28 days after the second AZD1222 dose. The source is an adult who received the AZD1222 COVID-19 vaccine.

This clone was recorded once. V and J are TRBV2 and TRBJ1-6, with 10 bases lining up with TRBD1. Germline CDR1 reads SNHLY; CDR2 reads FYNNEI. CDR3 length: 15 residues. Trimming cost V 4 bases and J 10 bases; bases outside gene matches: 7. This CDR3 is CASSASGQGLSPLHF. In nucleotides, the CDR3 is TGTGCCAGCAGTGCCTCGGGACAGGGGTTATCACCCCTCCACTTT.

The chain links TRBV4-1 to TRBJ1-1, with D perhaps matching TRBD1 (5 bases). With 1 base removed from V and 5 bases from J, the gap between germline ends came to 17 bases. The length of the CDR3 is 16 residues. In germline, CDR1 is MGHRA, CDR2 YSYEKL. The CDR3 here is CASSQGDGRAGTEAFF. CDR3 DNA: TGCGCCAGCAGCCAAGGGGACGGCAGGGCGGGAACTGAAGCTTTCTTT.

This clone was seen once. This chain connects TRBV28 to TRBJ1-1; D might be TRBD1 (6 bases). Germline V gene data show CDR1 as MDHEN and CDR2 as SYDVKM. This CDR3 region has 14 residues. The V end was cut by 1 base, the J end by 8 bases, with 14 bases between. The CDR3 nucleotides are TGTGCCAGCAGTTTATTCAGGGGTCACGTGGAAGCTTTCTTT. This encodes CASSLFRGHVEAFF.

Comments on this clone: One end of the junction does not line up with germline, which may come from a read error. This rearrangement joins TRBV6-5 to TRBJ2-7; 11 nucleotides agree with TRBD2. The CDR3 is 13 amino acids. Germline lookup yields CDR1 MNHEY and CDR2 SVGAGI. CDR3 loop: CASSLETSGRIIF. In DNA, the CDR3 is TGTGCCAGCAGCCTAGAAACTAGCGGGAGAATTATCTTC.

The chain links TRBV10-3 to TRBJ2-2, with a possible D match to TRBD2 (6 bases). Trimming left V 8 bases short and J 0 bases short, with 16 bases between. This CDR3 is built from 16 residues. Germline loops: CDR1 ENHRY, CDR2 SYGVKD. CDR3 nucleotide sequence: TGTGCCATCCGTGGGACTCGGTCTGCGAACACCGGGGAGCTGTTTTTT. Its protein product is CAIRGTRSANTGELFF.

The chain has TRBV6-6 and TRBJ2-7; no clear D. The CDR3 is made up of 15 amino acids. Germline CDR1 is MNHNY and CDR2 is SVGAGI (reference sequence). V was clipped by 2 bases and J by 2 bases, with 13 bases between them. CDR3 protein: CASSYLSEPPYEQYF. For the CDR3, the DNA is TGTGCCAGCAGTTACCTCTCGGAACCCCCCTACGAGCAGTACTTC.

The chain links TRBV7-3 to TRBJ2-7; D uncertain. The CDR3 sequence is 13 residues long. Between the trimmed V and J ends, which lost 2 bases and 6 bases, there was a span of 11 bases. The germline V gene encodes CDR1 SGHTA and CDR2 FQGTGA. The CDR3 reads CASSLWNGAEQYF. For the CDR3, the DNA is TGTGCCAGCAGCTTATGGAACGGCGCCGAGCAGTACTTC.

The J gene is TRBJ1-2, the V gene TRBV19; D possibly corresponds to TRBD1 (6 bases). CDR3 length equals 12 residues. CDR1 and CDR2 (germline): LNHDA, SQIVND (reference sequence). V was trimmed by 3 bases and J by 7 bases, leaving 9 bases between them. The CDR3 nucleotides read TGTGCCAGTAGTATCAAACAGGGTGGCTACACCTTC. This codes for CASSIKQGGYTF.

This clone showed up just once. The chain recombines TRBV3-1 (or the pseudogene TRBV3-2) with TRBJ2-5; D not resolved. The CDR3 extends over 12 amino acids. CDR1 is LGHDT and CDR2 is YNNKEL in the germline V gene (reference sequence). Trimming pared 2 bases from V and 1 base from J, leaving 2 bases between. The CDR3 is CASSQPQETQYF. The CDR3 DNA reads TGTGCCAGCAGCCAACCCCAAGAGACCCAGTACTTC.

The CDR3 region has the DNA TGCGCCAGCAGCCTCGCCCCCGGGGGTGGAAACACCATATATTTT. This encodes CASSLAPGGGNTIYF. The J gene is TRBJ1-3, the V gene TRBV4-3; the D gene is possibly TRBD1 (5 bases). The CDR3 extends over 15 amino acids. Trimming removed 4 bases from V and 3 bases from J, with 13 bases in between. CDR1 is LGHNA and CDR2 is YSLEER in the germline V gene.

This chain joins TRBV10-3 and TRBJ2-7; D might be TRBD2 (6 bases). V gave up 8 bases and J gave up 0 bases, with 8 bases separating them. Germline loops: CDR1 ENHRY, CDR2 SYGVKD. There are 12 residues in the CDR3. Here the CDR3 DNA reads TGTGCCATCGGGGACTCCTCCTACGAGCAGTACTTC. This translates into CAIGDSSYEQYF.

The V and J genes are TRBV7-3 and TRBJ2-1, with 11 bases lining up with TRBD2. The trim removed 3 bases at V and 2 bases at J, leaving 0 bases unmatched. This CDR3 spans 15 amino acids. Germline V gene sequence: CDR1 SGHTA, CDR2 FQGTGA. In DNA form, the CDR3 reads TGTGCCAGCAGCTTTAGCGGGAGGGCCTACAATGAGCAGTTCTTC. It specifies CASSFSGRAYNEQFF.

The count of this clone is one. The chain carries TRBV5-1 and TRBJ1-1; no reliable D call. The CDR3 runs 14 residues. Trimming removed 3 bases from V and 1 base from J, with 10 bases in between. Germline assignment: CDR1 SGHRS and CDR2 YFSETQ. In DNA, the CDR3 is TGCGCCAGCAGCTACGCGGGGAGGAACACTGAAGCTTTCTTT. It is translated as CASSYAGRNTEAFF.

The V gene is TRBV7-3, the J gene TRBJ2-1; no definite D call. Deletions cut 3 bases from V and 0 bases from J, with 12 bases between. The CDR3 has 16 amino acids. The germline V gene encodes CDR1 SGHTA and CDR2 FQGTGA. The CDR3 DNA sequence: TGTGCCAGCAGCTTTGGGGTCCCGAGCTCCTACAATGAGCAGTTCTTC. This translates into CASSFGVPSSYNEQFF.

This clone has just one count. This rearrangement joins TRBV3-1 (or the pseudogene TRBV3-2) to TRBJ2-2; 7 nucleotides agree with TRBD2. Germline assignment: CDR1 LGHDT and CDR2 YNNKEL (reference sequence). V shed 4 bases and J 3 bases; nucleotides not matched to a gene: 5. The CDR3 runs 15 residues. CDR3 in amino acids: CASSPSGGYTGELFF. In DNA, the CDR3 is TGTGCCAGCAGCCCCTCGGGGGGTTACACCGGGGAGCTGTTTTTT.

The chain joins TRBV19 to TRBJ1-2, with D maybe TRBD1 (6 bases). This CDR3 spans 13 amino acids. CDR1 is LNHDA and CDR2 is SQIVND in the germline V gene (reference sequence). V was shortened by 3 bases and J by 7 bases, with 12 bases between the two germline ends. The chain's CDR3 is CASSIGAGAGYTF. For the CDR3, the DNA is TGTGCCAGTAGTATCGGGGCAGGGGCTGGCTACACCTTC.

This clone was counted once. The chain has TRBV18 and TRBJ2-7; TRBD1 might be the D (7 bases). This CDR3 has 13 residues. Germline V CDR1 and CDR2: KGHSH, LQKENI. Between the trimmed V and J ends, which lost 4 bases and 7 bases, there was a span of 14 bases. Here the CDR3 reads CASSQAGGREQYF. CDR3 in DNA: TGTGCCAGCTCACAGGCAGGGGGGCGTGAGCAGTACTTC. Full variable domain (remainder filled in from reference TRBV18 and TRBJ2-7): NAGVMQNPRHLVRRRGQEARLRCSPMKGHSHVYWYRQLPEEGLKFMVYLQKENIIDESGMPKERFSAEFPKEGPSILRIQQVVRGDSAAYFCASSQAGGREQYFGPGTRLTVT.

This chain links TRBV5-6 with TRBJ2-2, with a possible D match to TRBD2 (5 bases). Germline CDR1 reads SGHDT; CDR2 reads YYEEEE. V dropped 0 bases and J dropped 0 bases, with 9 bases sitting between them. This CDR3 region has 16 residues. In DNA form, the CDR3 reads TGTGCCAGCAGCTTGGCCGGCGGGCCGAACACCGGGGAGCTGTTTTTT. It specifies CASSLAGGPNTGELFF.

J is TRBJ2-1 and V is TRBV7-2; D unclear. Trimming took off 2 bases at V and 2 bases at J, with 4 bases between the two ends. This CDR3 has 13 amino acids. Germline lookup yields CDR1 SGHTA and CDR2 FQGNSA. In nucleotides, the CDR3 is TGTGCCAGCAGCTTAATCCCCTACAATGAGCAGTTCTTC. Amino acid sequence: CASSLIPYNEQFF.

V usage is TRBV4-3 and J usage is TRBJ2-2; no clear D. Germline CDR1 and CDR2: LGHNA and YSLEER. V lost 0 bases and J lost 6, with 11 bases in between. The length of the CDR3 is 15 residues. CDR3 sequence: CASSQDLILAGELFF. CDR3 DNA: TGCGCCAGCAGCCAAGATTTGATTTTGGCCGGGGAGCTGTTTTTT.

This sequence joins TRBV3-1 (or the pseudogene TRBV3-2) and TRBJ2-1; no firm D call. CDR1 is LGHDT, CDR2 YNNKEL, per germline (reference sequence). V was pared by 2 bases and J by 7 bases, with 3 bases between. The CDR3 runs 11 residues. CDR3 bases: TGTGCCAGCAGCCAAATGAATGAGCAGTTCTTC. Translating gives CASSQMNEQFF.

The chain is built from TRBV7-2 and TRBJ2-1; no definite D call. This CDR3 spans 13 amino acids. The ends were cut back, 5 bases at V and 9 bases at J, with 14 bases in the middle. The germline CDR1 and CDR2 sequences are SGHTA and FQGNSA. The CDR3 sequence: CASSKNGKGEQFF. The CDR3, as DNA: TGTGCCAGCAGCAAGAATGGGAAGGGTGAGCAGTTCTTC.

V gene TRBV5-1 combines with J gene TRBJ2-7; tentatively, D is TRBD1 (6 bases). CDR1 SGHRS and CDR2 YFSETQ come from the germline V gene. V lost 0 bases and J 2 bases, leaving 12 bases between the germline ends. This CDR3 has 15 amino acids. In nucleotides, the CDR3 is TGCGCCAGCAGCTTGGGTGGGGGCGAAACCTACGAGCAGTACTTC. It translates to CASSLGGGETYEQYF.

The genes are TRBV7-8 and TRBJ1-3; 7 positions agree with TRBD1. CDR1 is SGHVS and CDR2 is FQNEAQ in the germline V gene. V was clipped by 1 base and J by 2 bases; unmatched bases: 8. The CDR3 extends over 17 amino acids. CDR3 nucleotides: TGTGCCAGCAGCTTAGGAAGACAGGGCCTAACTGGAAACACCATATATTTT. Translating it yields CASSLGRQGLTGNTIYF.

In its sample, this clone was seen a few times. The rearrangement uses TRBV27 and TRBJ2-1; 7 bases map to TRBD2. Germline V gene data show CDR1 as MNHEY and CDR2 as SMNVEV (reference sequence). The CDR3 runs 16 residues. J was trimmed by 4 bases and V by 7 bases; bases with no gene match: 13. The CDR3 region has the DNA TGTGCCAGCATGGGCGGGAGCTGGGGTTTTTACAATGAGCAGTTCTTC. It yields the protein CASMGGSWGFYNEQFF.